The clone carrying this TCR beta chain showed up many times. Its target is unknown. Multiplex PCR in two rounds served to amplify TCR beta CDR3 from genomic DNA. Specific primers for each TRBV and TRBJ gene were what first-round PCR used. Each CDR3 protein gets one entry after TCRdb re-called the multiplex PCR reads with MiXCR. This sample has over 45,000 distinct CDR3 sequences, with more than 20% found just once. Trimming stripped 6 bases from V and 5 bases from J, with 13 bases between. From germline, CDR1 is MNHNS and CDR2 SASEGT. The CDR3 covers 14 residues. This sample is part of a study of prognosis after radiotherapy for stage I lung cancer. For the study at large: As radiotherapy, SBRT was administered in 3 to 5 fractions with a biologically effective dose of at least 100 Gy.

General observations from the study: Where distant metastases developed, patients had lower Shannon entropy after stereotactic body radiation therapy.

The rearrangement uses TRBV6-1 and TRBJ1-4; D is undetermined. The starting material was PBMCs, obtained before or after stereotactic body radiation therapy (not recorded which). The TCR sequence derives from a donor aged 50 or older with non-small cell lung cancer. The CDR3 loop reads CASRAPGFNEKLFF. CDR3 DNA: TGTGCCAGCAGGGCGCCGGGGTTCAATGAAAAACTGTTTTTT.